This T cell receptor beta chain came from a study of response to subunit inactivated influenza vaccine. The study's findings and limits: Each seasonal influenza vaccination, the authors suggested, recruits few new T cells.

Trimming stripped 6 bases from V and 0 bases from J, with 12 bases between. Germline V gene data show CDR1 as MNHEY and CDR2 as SVGEGT. The CDR3 covers 14 residues. This clonotype was seen a handful of times. Its target is not known. TCRdb reanalysed the RT-PCR reads using MiXCR and keeps one entry per CDR3 protein. The table records about 650,000 distinct CDR3 sequences, about 14% of them present only once. The sequencing here drew on PBMCs from blood, taken about 14 days before vaccination. The sequence was collected from a man between 45 and 60 years old who received an inactivated influenza vaccine. The V call is TRBV6-2 or TRBV6-3, the J call TRBJ2-7; D is unclear. The CDR3: CASRQELSSYEQYF. The CDR3 bases are TGTGCCAGCAGGCAAGAGCTGAGCTCCTACGAGCAGTACTTC.